The 10 T cell receptor beta chains below all came from one sample that was sequenced in a study of T-cell memory formation after mild COVID-19 (dated by TCRdb to the early 2020s). Library generation was performed with 5' RACE. Sequencing used an Illumina NovaSeq 6000. In TCRdb, the public reads were trimmed at Q25 with fastp and aligned with MiXCR, with productive beta chains retained. All rows with the same CDR3 protein become a single entry with the most common DNA and genes. In all, the sample holds 150,000 to 200,000 distinct CDR3 sequences, and 11% of those were seen once. The ten largest clones add up to roughly 3.8% of the sample. Sample: PBMCs or a T cell subset sorted from them (not recorded which). These receptors all come from a man between 18 and 29 years old who had mild COVID-19 (a few samples of this study predate the infection). The sample titles of this study are shuffled in the database, so cell type and time point are left out; the donor was told from shared clones.

This clonotype was seen a few times. V and J are TRBV6-5 and TRBJ2-3; a weak D match, TRBD2 (6 bases). V lost 2 bases and J lost 1, with 10 bases in between. The CDR3 runs to 15 residues. Germline-derived CDR1 and CDR2 are MNHEY and SVGAGI. DNA of the CDR3: TGTGCCAGCAGTTACGGCGGGGTTGGCACAGATACGCAGTATTTT. Encoded protein: CASSYGGVGTDTQYF.

The sample holds a few counts of this clonotype. J is TRBJ2-7 and V is TRBV4-1, with a weak D call TRBD1 (6 bases). Germline assignment: CDR1 MGHRA and CDR2 YSYEKL. Trimming took 0 bases from V and 3 from J, leaving 15 bases between them. The CDR3 runs to 16 residues. CDR3 amino acids: CASSQDTAWTDYEQYF. Written as DNA, the CDR3 is TGCGCCAGCAGCCAAGATACGGCGTGGACAGACTACGAGCAGTACTTC.

V gene TRBV19 combines with J gene TRBJ2-3, with D possibly matching TRBD1 (5 bases). CDR1 is LNHDA, CDR2 SQIVND, per germline (reference sequence). Trimming removed 7 bases from V and 0 bases from J, with 11 bases in between. CDR3 length equals 14 residues. CDR3 nucleotides: TGTGCCAGTACCGCGACAGCTAGCACAGATACGCAGTATTTT. This codes for CASTATASTDTQYF.

The V gene is TRBV6-6, the J gene TRBJ2-2, with D unresolved. V shed 0 bases and J shed 9 bases, with 11 bases lying between them. CDR1 is MNHNY and CDR2 is SVGAGI in the germline V gene (reference sequence). The CDR3 extends over 14 amino acids. CDR3 bases: TGTGCCAGCAGTTACTCGGCCAACGCCCGGGAGCTGTTTTTT. Its protein is CASSYSANARELFF.

This clonotype has a handful of counts. The rearrangement joins TRBV4-3 to TRBJ2-5; 10 bases agree with TRBD1. The trim removed 0 bases at V and 2 bases at J, leaving 3 bases unmatched. The CDR3 extends over 16 amino acids. In germline, CDR1 is LGHNA, CDR2 YSLEER. CDR3 nucleotides: TGCGCCAGCAGCCAAGAGAAGGACAGGGGGCAAGAGACCCAGTACTTC. Protein: CASSQEKDRGQETQYF.

This clonotype was detected a few times. The J gene is TRBJ1-2, the V gene TRBV30; 8 bases are a match to TRBD1. Per the germline V gene, CDR1 is GTSNPN and CDR2 is SVGIG (reference sequence). The CDR3 is made up of 13 amino acids. V lost 4 bases to trimming and J lost 7 bases; unmatched junction nucleotides: 8. The CDR3 DNA reads as TGTGCCTGGAAAAGGGACAGGCCAGGTGGCTACACCTTC. Its translation is CAWKRDRPGGYTF.

In its sample, this clonotype was seen a few times. The CDR3 DNA is TGTGCCAGCAGTCCCTCGGACGGGATTGGGGCCCAGCATTTT. Translating gives CASSPSDGIGAQHF. The chain combines TRBV28 with TRBJ1-5; D ambiguous. Germline V gives CDR1 MDHEN, CDR2 SYDVKM. V lost 5 bases, J lost 11 bases, and 19 bases lay in between. The CDR3 contains 14 residues. Variable domain in full (rest from reference TRBV28 and TRBJ1-5): DVKVTQSSRYLVKRTGEKVFLECVQDMDHENMFWYRQDPGLGLRLIYFSYDVKMKEKGDIPEGYSVSREKKERFSLILESASTNQTSMYLCASSPSDGIGAQHFGDGTRLSIL.

In this sample, this clonotype turned up a few times. This sequence joins TRBV5-1 and TRBJ1-4; D possibly corresponds to TRBD1 (5 bases). The CDR3 loop spans 14 amino acids. Looked up from germline, CDR1 is SGHRS and CDR2 is YFSETQ. Trimming pared 8 bases from V and 6 bases from J, leaving 17 bases between. The CDR3 sequence is CASRRSGLDEKLFF. Here the CDR3 DNA reads TGCGCCAGTCGCCGGTCGGGACTGGATGAAAAACTGTTTTTT.

The J gene is TRBJ2-1, the V gene TRBV14; tentative D call: TRBD1 (6 bases). In germline, CDR1 is SGHDN, CDR2 FVKESK. The CDR3 is made up of 12 amino acids. V was cut by 4 bases and J by 10 bases, with 11 bases left in between. CDR3 region: CASSPGAGEQFF. CDR3 DNA sequence: TGTGCCAGCAGCCCAGGGGCTGGGGAGCAGTTCTTC.

There are many counts of this clonotype. The V gene is TRBV11-2, the J gene TRBJ2-7; D tentatively reads TRBD1 or TRBD2 (5 bases each). Germline loops: CDR1 SGHAT, CDR2 FQNNGV. This CDR3 has 16 residues. V shed 0 bases and J shed 3 bases, with 15 bases lying between them. CDR3 sequence: CASSLDYSGRNYEQYF. Written as DNA, the CDR3 is TGTGCCAGCAGCTTAGATTATTCGGGACGGAACTACGAGCAGTACTTC.